Given below is one T cell receptor beta chain in context. Its specificity is not known. Each donor's status was that of a healthy bone marrow donor. This entry is derived from a study of cytomegalovirus exposure and HLA in healthy donors. Study-wide results and limits: In a later analysis, TCR beta V- and J-gene trimming showed a link to a missense DCLRE1C variant. Cytomegalovirus-associated TCR beta chains were listed, numbering approximately 150.

13 Jbeta primers and 60 Vbeta primers were used for the PCR. Here immunoSEQ multiplex PCR was the method, and the copy in TCRdb shows in-frame clones only, minus some. Of 90,000 to 120,000 clones in the sample, over 70% were seen once. The CDR3 sequence is 13 residues long. The germline V and J ends were trimmed by 2 bases and 7 bases, with 11 bases remaining between them. Germline assignment: CDR1 MNHEY and CDR2 SVGAGI. The sequenced material came from PBMCs. V and J are TRBV6-5 and TRBJ1-1, with D possibly matching TRBD1 (6 bases). The sequence was obtained from a man aged 30 to 39 in good health and CMV-seronegative. CDR3 loop: CASSYARGSEAFF. The CDR3 DNA is TGTGCCAGCAGTTACGCCAGGGGAAGTGAAGCTTTCTTT.